This entry lists 5 T cell receptor beta chains sequenced from one sample in a study of blood T cell repertoires in COVID-19. Measured with immunoSEQ multiplex PCR; TCRdb has only the in-frame clones, and not every one. The profile shows fewer than 250,000 clones, roughly 82% of them singletons. The sample taken for sequencing was PBMCs or T cells enriched from blood (not recorded which). These TCRs come from a woman aged 50 to 65 who had recovered from COVID-19.

The chain couples TRBV5-4 to TRBJ2-7; 8 bases fit TRBD1. From germline, CDR1 is SGHNT and CDR2 YYREEE (reference sequence). CDR3 length equals 14 residues. Trimming took 3 bases from V and 4 from J; bases not matched to a gene: 6. The CDR3: CASSSTGGGYEQYF. CDR3 DNA: TGTGCCAGCAGCTCCACAGGGGGTGGATACGAGCAGTACTTC.

The chain joins TRBV6-2 or TRBV6-3 to TRBJ2-5; weak D call: TRBD1 (5 bases). The length of the CDR3 is 13 residues. From germline, CDR1 is MNHEY and CDR2 SVGEGT. V gave up 6 bases and J gave up 0 bases, with 8 bases separating them. Here the CDR3 DNA reads TGTGCCAGCAGCGACAGTTACCAAGAGACCCAGTACTTC. Protein: CASSDSYQETQYF.

The J gene is TRBJ1-2, the V gene TRBV6-2 or TRBV6-3, with 7 bases fitting TRBD1. The length of the CDR3 is 16 residues. In germline, CDR1 is MNHEY, CDR2 SVGEGT. V was clipped by 0 bases and J by 5 bases; unmatched bases: 9. The CDR3 here is CASSYSRTGELYGYTF. The CDR3 coding sequence is TGTGCCAGCAGTTACTCACGGACAGGAGAGCTTTATGGCTACACCTTC.

V and J are TRBV5-4 and TRBJ2-3; 9 bases map to TRBD1. The ends lost 4 bases at V and 3 bases at J; junction bases unmatched: 9. Germline assignment: CDR1 SGHNT and CDR2 YYREEE (reference sequence). This CDR3 has 16 amino acids. CDR3 nucleotides: TGTGCCAGCAGCCTAGAGACAGGGGGGAGGACAGATACGCAGTATTTT. Translating gives CASSLETGGRTDTQYF. Full variable domain (missing parts from reference TRBV5-4 and TRBJ2-3): ETGVTQSPTHLIKTRGQQVTLRCSSQSGHNTVSWYQQALGQGPQFIFQYYREEENGRGNFPPRFSGLQFPNYSSELNVNALELDDSALYLCASSLETGGRTDTQYFGPGTRLTVL.

V is TRBV6-1 and J is TRBJ1-5; possibly TRBD1 for D (5 bases). The V gene's germline CDR1 is MNHNS and CDR2 SASEGT. V was cut by 2 bases and J by 7 bases, with 9 bases left in between. The CDR3 extends over 13 amino acids. CDR3 protein: CASSEPGWQPQHF. The CDR3 DNA reads as TGTGCCAGCAGTGAACCAGGGTGGCAGCCCCAGCATTTT.